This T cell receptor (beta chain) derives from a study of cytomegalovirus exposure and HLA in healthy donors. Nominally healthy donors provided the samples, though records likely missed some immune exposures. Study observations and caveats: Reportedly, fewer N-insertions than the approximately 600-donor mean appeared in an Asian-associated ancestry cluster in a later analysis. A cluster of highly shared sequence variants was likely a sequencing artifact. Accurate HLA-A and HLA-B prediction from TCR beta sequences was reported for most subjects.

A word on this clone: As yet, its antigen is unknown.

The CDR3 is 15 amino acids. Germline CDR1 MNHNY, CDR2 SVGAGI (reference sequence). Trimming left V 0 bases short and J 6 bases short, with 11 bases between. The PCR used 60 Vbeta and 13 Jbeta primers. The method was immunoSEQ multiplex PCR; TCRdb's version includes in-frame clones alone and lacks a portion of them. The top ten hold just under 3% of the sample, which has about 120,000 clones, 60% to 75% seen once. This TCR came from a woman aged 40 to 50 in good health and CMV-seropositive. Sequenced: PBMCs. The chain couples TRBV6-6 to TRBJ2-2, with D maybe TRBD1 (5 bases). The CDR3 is CASSYSRRVPGELFF. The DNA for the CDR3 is TGTGCCAGCAGTTACTCGCGCAGGGTACCCGGGGAGCTGTTTTTT.